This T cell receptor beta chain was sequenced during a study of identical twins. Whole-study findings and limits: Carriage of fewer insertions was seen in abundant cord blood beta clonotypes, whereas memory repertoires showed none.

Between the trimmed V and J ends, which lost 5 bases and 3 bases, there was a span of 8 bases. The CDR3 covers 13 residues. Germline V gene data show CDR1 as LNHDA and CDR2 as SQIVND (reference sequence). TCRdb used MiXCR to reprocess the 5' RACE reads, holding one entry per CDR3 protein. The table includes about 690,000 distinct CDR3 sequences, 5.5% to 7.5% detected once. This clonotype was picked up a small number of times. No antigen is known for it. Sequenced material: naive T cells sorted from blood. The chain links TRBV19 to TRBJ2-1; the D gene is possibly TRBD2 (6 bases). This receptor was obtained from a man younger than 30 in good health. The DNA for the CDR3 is TGTGCCAGTAGTGGGGGAGGCTACAATGAGCAGTTCTTC. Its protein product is CASSGGGYNEQFF.